A single T cell receptor (beta chain) is shown here with its context. The authors' processing: Nucleated cell number was recorded as an estimate derived from reference gene primer amplification. The repertoire was sequenced with immunoSEQ multiplex PCR; TCRdb's copy has only in-frame clones and lacks some. Clone size and V and J calls were adopted from that table, with D and trimming inferred from the DNA. The repertoire holds about 170,000 clones, with 83% as singletons. The sample originates from a study of blood T cell repertoires in COVID-19. Study details: Some COVID-19 samples were acute and others convalescent; all came from the United States, Italy and Spain. Nucleic acid was either cDNA or gDNA, and it came from T cells, B-cell-depleted T cells, or PBMCs.

The receptor comes from a woman of 80 years or more with acute or convalescent COVID-19. The sequenced material came from peripheral blood.

The CDR3, as DNA: TGTGCCAGCAGTACTACAGGGTTAGCGACAGATACGCAGTATTTT. As protein: CASSTTGLATDTQYF. The genes are TRBV7-2 and TRBJ2-3; a possible D gene is TRBD1 (6 bases). CDR3 size: 15 residues. CDR1 is SGHTA and CDR2 is FQGNSA in the germline V gene. V was clipped by 6 bases and J by 3 bases, with 16 bases between them.